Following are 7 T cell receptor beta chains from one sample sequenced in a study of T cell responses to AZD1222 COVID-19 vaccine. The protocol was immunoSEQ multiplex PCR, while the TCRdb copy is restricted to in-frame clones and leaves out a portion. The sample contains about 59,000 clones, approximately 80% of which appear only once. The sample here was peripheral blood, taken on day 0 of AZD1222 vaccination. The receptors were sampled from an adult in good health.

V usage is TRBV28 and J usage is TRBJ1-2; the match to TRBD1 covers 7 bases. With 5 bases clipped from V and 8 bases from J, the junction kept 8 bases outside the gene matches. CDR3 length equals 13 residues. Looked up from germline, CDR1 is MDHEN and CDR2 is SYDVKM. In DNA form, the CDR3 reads TGTGCCAGCAGTCTTGAGGGGGCTCGCGGCTACACCTTC. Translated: CASSLEGARGYTF.

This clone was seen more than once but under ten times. CDR3 loop: CASSEERIQGGYTF. The CDR3 coding sequence is TGTGCCAGCAGTGAGGAGAGGATACAAGGTGGCTACACCTTC. This sequence joins TRBV2 and TRBJ1-2; no reliable D call. This CDR3 contains 14 residues. Germline V CDR1 and CDR2: SNHLY, FYNNEI. The V and J ends lost 3 bases and 7 bases respectively, with 15 bases between them.

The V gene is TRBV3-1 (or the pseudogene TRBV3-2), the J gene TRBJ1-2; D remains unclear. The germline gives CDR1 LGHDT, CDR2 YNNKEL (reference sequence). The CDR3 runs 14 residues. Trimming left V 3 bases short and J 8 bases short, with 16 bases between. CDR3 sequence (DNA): TGTGCCAGCAGCCATAATACGGGGTCTCAGGGCTACACCTTC. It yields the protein CASSHNTGSQGYTF.

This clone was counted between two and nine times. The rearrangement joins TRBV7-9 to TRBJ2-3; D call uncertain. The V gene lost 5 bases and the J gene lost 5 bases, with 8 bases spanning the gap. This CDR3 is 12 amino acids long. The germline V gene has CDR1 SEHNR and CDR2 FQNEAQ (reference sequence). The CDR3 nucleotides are TGTGCCAGCAGCCGACCACGAGATACGCAGTATTTT. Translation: CASSRPRDTQYF.

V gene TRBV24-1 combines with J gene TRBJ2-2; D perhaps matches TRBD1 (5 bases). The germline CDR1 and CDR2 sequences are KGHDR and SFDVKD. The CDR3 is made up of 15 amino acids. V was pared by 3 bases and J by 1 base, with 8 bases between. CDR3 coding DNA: TGTGCCACCAGTGATGCAGGGAAGAACACCGGGGAGCTGTTTTTT. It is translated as CATSDAGKNTGELFF.

This CDR3 reads CAILRPTRGTDTQYF. The CDR3 region has the DNA TGTGCCATCTTAAGACCAACCAGAGGCACAGATACGCAGTATTTT. This chain connects TRBV2 to TRBJ2-3; D uncertain. The CDR3 spans 15 residues. Trimming left V 10 bases short and J 1 base short, with 18 bases between. CDR1 SNHLY and CDR2 FYNNEI come from the germline V gene.

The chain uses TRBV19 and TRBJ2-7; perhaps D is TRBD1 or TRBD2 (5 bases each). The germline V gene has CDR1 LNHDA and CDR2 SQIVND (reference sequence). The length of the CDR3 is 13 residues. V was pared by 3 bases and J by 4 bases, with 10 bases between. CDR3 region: CASSMGRGYEQYF. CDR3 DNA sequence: TGTGCCAGTAGTATGGGACGTGGTTACGAGCAGTACTTC.